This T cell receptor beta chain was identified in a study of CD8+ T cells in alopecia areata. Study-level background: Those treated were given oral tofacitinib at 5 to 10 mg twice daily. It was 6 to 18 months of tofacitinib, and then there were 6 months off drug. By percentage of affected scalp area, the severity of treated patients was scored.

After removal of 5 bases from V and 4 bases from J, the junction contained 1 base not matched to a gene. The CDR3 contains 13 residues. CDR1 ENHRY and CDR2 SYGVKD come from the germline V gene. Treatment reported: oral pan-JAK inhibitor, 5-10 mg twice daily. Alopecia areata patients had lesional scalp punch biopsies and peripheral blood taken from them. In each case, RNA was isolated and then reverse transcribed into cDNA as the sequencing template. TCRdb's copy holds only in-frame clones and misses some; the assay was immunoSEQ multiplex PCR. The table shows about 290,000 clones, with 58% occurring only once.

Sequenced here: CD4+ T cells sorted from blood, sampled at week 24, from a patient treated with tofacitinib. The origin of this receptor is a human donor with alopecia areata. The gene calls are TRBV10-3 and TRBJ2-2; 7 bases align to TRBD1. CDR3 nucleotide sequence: TGTGCCATCAGTACAGGGGCCACCGGGGAGCTGTTTTTT. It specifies CAISTGATGELFF.